The clone carrying this TCR beta chain registers medium-sized by frequency. What it binds is unknown. The same CDR3 arises from other DNA sequences in this sample as well. These data belong to a study of cytomegalovirus exposure and HLA in healthy donors. PCR primers comprised 60 Vbeta and 13 Jbeta primers. Measured with immunoSEQ multiplex PCR; TCRdb has only the in-frame clones, and not every one. The listing contains about 78,000 clones. Whole-study findings and limits: Later analysis identified a missense DCLRE1C variant that was linked to TCR beta V- and J-gene trimming.

This TCR was recovered from a female donor in good health and CMV-seropositive. The specimen was PBMCs.

The CDR3 DNA sequence: TGTGCCAGCAGTAAACGACAGGGTAGAGTCGCTGAAGCTTTCTTT. It translates to CASSKRQGRVAEAFF. The chain joins TRBV6-6 to TRBJ1-1, with 7 bases identical to TRBD1. CDR3 size: 15 residues. The V gene's germline CDR1 is MNHNY and CDR2 SVGAGI (reference sequence). V was pared by 5 bases and J by 6 bases, with 12 bases of the junction left unmatched.